The 16 T cell receptor beta chains in this list originate from one sample, sequenced in a study of brain T cells in children with intractable seizures. Generated by immunoSEQ multiplex PCR, the TCRdb table keeps only in-frame clones and is missing some. The repertoire holds about 340,000 clones, 93% seen once, with approximately 5% in the top ten. Time point indicated: blood from clinic visit 5 months post-surgery; TSC patient then seizure free. Sample: peripheral blood, taken more than 4 months after surgery. The receptors were gathered from a boy under two years old with tuberous sclerosis and intractable seizures.

The V call is TRBV30, the J call TRBJ1-2; 9 bases match TRBD1. Germline CDR1 reads GTSNPN; CDR2 reads SVGIG (reference sequence). Unmatched junction bases numbered 6, after V lost 4 bases and J lost 6 bases. The length of the CDR3 is 13 residues. This CDR3 reads CAWKGGTGHGYTF. The CDR3 DNA reads as TGTGCCTGGAAAGGCGGGACAGGGCATGGCTACACCTTC.

The chain recombines TRBV19 with TRBJ1-1; the D gene is possibly TRBD1 (5 bases). With 3 bases removed from V and 1 base from J, the gap between germline ends came to 12 bases. The CDR3 has 15 residues. From germline, CDR1 is LNHDA and CDR2 SQIVND (reference sequence). DNA of the CDR3: TGTGCCAGTAGTATCTCCGGGACGGCGAACACTGAAGCTTTCTTT. It specifies CASSISGTANTEAFF.

The chain employs TRBV19 and TRBJ2-3; 14 bases are shared with TRBD2. With V trimmed by 9 bases and J by 8 bases, 10 bases remained unmatched. This CDR3 is 15 amino acids long. From germline, CDR1 is LNHDA and CDR2 SQIVND (reference sequence). The CDR3 nucleotides are TGTGCCAGCGGGACTAGCGGGAGTCCACTGGGTACGCAGTATTTT. This translates into CASGTSGSPLGTQYF.

This rearrangement joins TRBV10-3 to TRBJ2-1; 9 bases line up with TRBD2. J gave up 2 bases and V 6 bases, and 5 bases lay outside the gene matches. The germline V gene encodes CDR1 ENHRY and CDR2 SYGVKD. This CDR3 spans 15 amino acids. The CDR3 bases are TGTGCCATCAGGACCGAGCGGGGGGCCTACAATGAGCAGTTCTTC. It encodes CAIRTERGAYNEQFF.

This clone occurred a few times. This rearrangement joins TRBV11-3 to TRBJ2-5; TRBD1 agrees at 7 bases. The CDR3 runs 14 residues. Trimming took 5 bases from V and 2 from J; bases not matched to a gene: 5. The germline V gene has CDR1 SGHNT and CDR2 YENEEA. The CDR3 sequence: CASSPRDRQETQYF. The CDR3 DNA reads TGTGCCAGCAGCCCCCGGGACAGACAAGAGACCCAGTACTTC.

This chain links TRBV12-3 or TRBV12-4 with TRBJ2-7, with D hard to call. The CDR3 runs to 11 residues. V lost 2 bases to trimming and J lost 7 bases, with 6 bases between them. This chain's CDR3 is CASSLSWEQYF. For the CDR3, the DNA is TGTGCCAGCAGTTTATCCTGGGAGCAGTACTTC.

The J gene is TRBJ2-7, the V gene TRBV12-3 or TRBV12-4; weak D call: TRBD2 (6 bases). Trimming stripped 5 bases from V and 5 bases from J, with 13 bases between. There are 13 residues in the CDR3. The CDR3 region is CASSGWREDEQYF. In nucleotides, the CDR3 is TGTGCCAGCAGTGGTTGGCGGGAAGACGAGCAGTACTTC.

This rearrangement joins TRBV5-1 to TRBJ1-2; tentative D call: TRBD1 (6 bases). Germline lookup yields CDR1 SGHRS and CDR2 YFSETQ. The CDR3 is 14 residues long. The V end was cut by 0 bases, the J end by 8 bases, with 14 bases between. Here the CDR3 reads CASSLDTGKGGYTF. CDR3 DNA sequence: TGCGCCAGCAGCTTGGATACAGGGAAAGGCGGCTACACCTTC.

The chain uses TRBV6-1 and TRBJ1-1; D is uncertain. Trimming took 3 bases from V and 7 from J, leaving 18 bases between them. There are 15 residues in the CDR3. Germline CDR1 and CDR2: MNHNS and SASEGT. CDR3 region: CASSESIGRRSEAFF. CDR3 coding DNA: TGTGCCAGCAGTGAGTCTATTGGCAGAAGAAGTGAAGCTTTCTTT.

The CDR3 DNA sequence: TGTGCCAGCTCAGAGTGGAACACCGGGGAGCTGTTTTTT. Its protein is CASSEWNTGELFF. The rearrangement joins TRBV9 to TRBJ2-2; D call uncertain. This CDR3 has 13 residues. Germline V gene sequence: CDR1 SGDLS, CDR2 YYNGEE. V shed 7 bases and J shed 1 base, with 8 bases lying between them.

The V call is TRBV2, the J call TRBJ2-5, with TRBD1 matching over 9 bases. The germline CDR1 and CDR2 sequences are SNHLY and FYNNEI. V dropped 8 bases and J dropped 5; count of bases not matched to a gene: 15. This CDR3 spans 16 amino acids. CDR3 amino acids: CASQDYTDRGWETQYF. CDR3 coding DNA: TGTGCCAGCCAGGATTACACAGACAGGGGGTGGGAGACCCAGTACTTC.

The rearrangement uses TRBV6-1 and TRBJ2-7; TRBD2 agrees at 8 bases. The CDR3 contains 15 residues. Germline values: CDR1 MNHNS, CDR2 SASEGT. The trim removed 7 bases at V and 4 bases at J, leaving 12 bases unmatched. The CDR3 sequence: CASITGTSGKYEQYF. DNA of the CDR3: TGTGCCAGCATTACGGGAACTAGCGGAAAATACGAGCAGTACTTC.

The J gene is TRBJ2-7, the V gene TRBV27; D might be TRBD1 (6 bases). The CDR3 consists of 13 residues. Germline V gene data show CDR1 as MNHEY and CDR2 as SMNVEV (reference sequence). Trimming pared 0 bases from V and 5 bases from J, leaving 8 bases between. The CDR3 loop is CASSLSTGNEQYF. For the CDR3, the DNA is TGTGCCAGCAGTTTATCGACAGGAAACGAGCAGTACTTC.

The chain recombines TRBV9 with TRBJ1-3, with D hard to call. This CDR3 spans 15 amino acids. V lost 4 bases to trimming and J lost 3 bases, with 14 bases between them. Germline V CDR1 and CDR2: SGDLS, YYNGEE. The CDR3, as DNA: TGTGCCAGCAGCCTATCACACACGTATGGAAACACCATATATTTT. Translated, it gives CASSLSHTYGNTIYF.

The V gene is TRBV7-8, the J gene TRBJ2-1, with 11 nucleotides matching TRBD2. The V segment lost 5 bases and the J segment 3 bases; nucleotides outside the gene matches: 9. Germline V lookup: CDR1 SGHVS, CDR2 FQNEAQ. The CDR3 extends over 17 amino acids. The CDR3 nucleotides read TGTGCCAGCAGCCGTACCGCCGGGACTAGCGGCTACAATGAGCAGTTCTTC. This codes for CASSRTAGTSGYNEQFF.

The chain is built from TRBV6-2 or TRBV6-3 and TRBJ2-3; D remains ambiguous. CDR3 length equals 15 residues. CDR1 and CDR2 (germline): MNHEY, SVGEGT. V lost 3 bases and J lost 1, with 11 bases in between. CDR3 sequence (DNA): TGTGCCAGCAGTTATGACGGACCTCGCACAGATACGCAGTATTTT. Its translation is CASSYDGPRTDTQYF.